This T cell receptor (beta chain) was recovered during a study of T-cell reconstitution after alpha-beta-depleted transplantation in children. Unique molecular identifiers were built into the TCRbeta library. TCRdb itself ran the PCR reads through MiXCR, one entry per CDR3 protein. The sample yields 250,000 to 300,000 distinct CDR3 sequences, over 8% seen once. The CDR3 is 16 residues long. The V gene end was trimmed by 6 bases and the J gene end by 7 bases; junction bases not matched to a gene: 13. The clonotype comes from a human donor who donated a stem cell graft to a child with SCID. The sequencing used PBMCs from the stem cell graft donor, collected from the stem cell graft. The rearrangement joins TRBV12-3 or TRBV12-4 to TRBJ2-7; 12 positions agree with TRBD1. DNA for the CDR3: TGTGCCAGCAGCCCAGGGACGGGACAGGGGGCGAGGGAGCAGTACTTC. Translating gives CASSPGTGQGAREQYF.